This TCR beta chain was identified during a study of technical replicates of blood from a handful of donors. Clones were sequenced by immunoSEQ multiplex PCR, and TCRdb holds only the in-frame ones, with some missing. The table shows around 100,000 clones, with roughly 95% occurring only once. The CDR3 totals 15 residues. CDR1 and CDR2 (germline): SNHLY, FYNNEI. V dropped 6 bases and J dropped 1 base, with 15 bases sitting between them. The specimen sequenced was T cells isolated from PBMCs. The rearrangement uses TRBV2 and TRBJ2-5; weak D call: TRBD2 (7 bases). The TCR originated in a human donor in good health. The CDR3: CASRDLGGAQETQYF. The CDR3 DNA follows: TGTGCCAGCAGGGACCTGGGGGGGGCCCAAGAGACCCAGTACTTC.